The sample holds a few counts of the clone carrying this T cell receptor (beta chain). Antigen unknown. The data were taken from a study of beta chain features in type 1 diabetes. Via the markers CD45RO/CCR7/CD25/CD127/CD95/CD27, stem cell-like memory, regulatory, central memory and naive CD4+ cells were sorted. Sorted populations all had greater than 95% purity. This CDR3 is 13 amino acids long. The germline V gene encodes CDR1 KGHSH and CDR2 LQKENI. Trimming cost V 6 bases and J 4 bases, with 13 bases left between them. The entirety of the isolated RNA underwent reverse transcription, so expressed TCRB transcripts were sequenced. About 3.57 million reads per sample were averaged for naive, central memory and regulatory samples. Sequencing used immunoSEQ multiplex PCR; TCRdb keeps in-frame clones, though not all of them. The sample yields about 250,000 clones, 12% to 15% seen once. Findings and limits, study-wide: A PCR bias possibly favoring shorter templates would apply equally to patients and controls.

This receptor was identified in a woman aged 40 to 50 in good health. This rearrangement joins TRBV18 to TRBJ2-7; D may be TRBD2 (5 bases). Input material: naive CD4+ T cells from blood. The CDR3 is CASSFGEPYEQYF. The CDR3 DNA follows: TGTGCCAGCTCTTTCGGGGAGCCTTACGAGCAGTACTTC.